The 2 T cell receptor beta chains below come from one sample, sequenced in a study of identical twins' blood T cells. TCRdb analysed the 5' RACE reads with MiXCR anew, one entry per CDR3 protein. Of fewer than 450,000 distinct CDR3 sequences in the sample, under 30% were seen once. Sequencing was done on a sample of PBMCs. These TCRs come from a woman aged 18-49 years in good health.

Comments on this clonotype: The junction differs from germline at one of its ends, possibly a read error. The chain links TRBV6-2 or TRBV6-3 to TRBJ1-2; TRBD1 is a possible D gene (5 bases). Germline V gene sequence: CDR1 MNHEY, CDR2 SVGEGT. The CDR3 has 14 residues. CDR3 DNA: TGTGCCAGCGGTTACCGCGGCGGGGGCTATGGCTACACCTTC. Amino acids: CASGYRGGGYGYTF.

V usage is TRBV23-1 and J usage is TRBJ1-1; no firm D call. TRBV23-1 is designated an ORF whose function remains uncertain. The V end lost 2 bases, the J end lost 4 bases, and 14 bases lay between the germline ends. The CDR3 consists of 15 residues. In DNA form, the CDR3 reads TGCGCCAGCAGTCAAATCTCAACCAAGGGCACTGAAGCTTTCTTT. Residues: CASSQISTKGTEAFF.